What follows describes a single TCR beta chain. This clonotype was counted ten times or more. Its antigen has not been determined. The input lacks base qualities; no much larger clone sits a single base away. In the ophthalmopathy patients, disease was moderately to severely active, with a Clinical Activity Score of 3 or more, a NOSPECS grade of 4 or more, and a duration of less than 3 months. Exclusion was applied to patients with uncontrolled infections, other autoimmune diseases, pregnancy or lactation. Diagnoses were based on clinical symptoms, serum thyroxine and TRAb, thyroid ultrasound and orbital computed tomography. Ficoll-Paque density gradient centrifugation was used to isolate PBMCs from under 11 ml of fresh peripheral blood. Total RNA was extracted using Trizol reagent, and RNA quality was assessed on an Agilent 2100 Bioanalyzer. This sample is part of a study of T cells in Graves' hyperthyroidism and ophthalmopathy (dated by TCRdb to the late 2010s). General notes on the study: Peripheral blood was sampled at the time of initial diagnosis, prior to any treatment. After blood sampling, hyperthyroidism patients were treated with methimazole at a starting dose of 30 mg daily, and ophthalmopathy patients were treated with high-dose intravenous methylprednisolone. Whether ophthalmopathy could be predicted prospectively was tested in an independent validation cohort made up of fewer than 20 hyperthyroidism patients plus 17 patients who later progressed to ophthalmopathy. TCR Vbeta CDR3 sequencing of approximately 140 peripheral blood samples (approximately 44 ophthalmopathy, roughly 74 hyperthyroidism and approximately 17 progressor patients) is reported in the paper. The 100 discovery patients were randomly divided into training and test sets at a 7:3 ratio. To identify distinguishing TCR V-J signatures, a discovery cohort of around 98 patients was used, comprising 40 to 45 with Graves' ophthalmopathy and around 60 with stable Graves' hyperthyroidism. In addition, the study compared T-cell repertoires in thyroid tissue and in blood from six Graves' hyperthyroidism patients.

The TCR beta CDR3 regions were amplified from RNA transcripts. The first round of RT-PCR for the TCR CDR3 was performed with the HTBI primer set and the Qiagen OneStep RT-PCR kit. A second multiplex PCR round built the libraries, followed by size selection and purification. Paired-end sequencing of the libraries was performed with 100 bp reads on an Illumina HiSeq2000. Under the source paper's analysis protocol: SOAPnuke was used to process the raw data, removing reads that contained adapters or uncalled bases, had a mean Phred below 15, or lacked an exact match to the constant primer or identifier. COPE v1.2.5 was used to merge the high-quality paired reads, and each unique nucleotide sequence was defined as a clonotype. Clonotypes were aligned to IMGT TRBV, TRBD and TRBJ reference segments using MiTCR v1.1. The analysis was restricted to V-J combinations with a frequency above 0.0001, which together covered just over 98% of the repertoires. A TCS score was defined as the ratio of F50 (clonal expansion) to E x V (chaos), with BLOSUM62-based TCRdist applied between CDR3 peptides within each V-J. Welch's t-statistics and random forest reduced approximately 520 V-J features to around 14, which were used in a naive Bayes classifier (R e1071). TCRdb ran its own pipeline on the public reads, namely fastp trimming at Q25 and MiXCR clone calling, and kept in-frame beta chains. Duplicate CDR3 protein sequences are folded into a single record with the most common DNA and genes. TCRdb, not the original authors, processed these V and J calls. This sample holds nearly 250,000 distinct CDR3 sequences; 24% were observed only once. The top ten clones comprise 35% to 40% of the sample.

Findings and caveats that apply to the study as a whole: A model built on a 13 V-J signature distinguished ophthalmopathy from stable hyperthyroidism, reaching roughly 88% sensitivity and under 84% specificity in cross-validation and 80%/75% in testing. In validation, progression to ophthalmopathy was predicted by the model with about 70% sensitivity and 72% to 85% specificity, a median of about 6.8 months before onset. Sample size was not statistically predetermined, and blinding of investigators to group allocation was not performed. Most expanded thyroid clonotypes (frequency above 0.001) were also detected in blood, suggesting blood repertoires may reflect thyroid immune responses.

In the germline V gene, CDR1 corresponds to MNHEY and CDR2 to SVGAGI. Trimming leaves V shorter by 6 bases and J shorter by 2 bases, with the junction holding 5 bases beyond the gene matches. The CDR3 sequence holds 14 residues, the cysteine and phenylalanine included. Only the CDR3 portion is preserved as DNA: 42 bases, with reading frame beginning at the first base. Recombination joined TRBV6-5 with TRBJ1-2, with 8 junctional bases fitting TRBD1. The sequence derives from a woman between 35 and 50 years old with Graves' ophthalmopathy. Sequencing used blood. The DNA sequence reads TGTGCCAGCAGCCAGGGACAGGAGAACTATGGCTACACCTTC. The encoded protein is CASSQGQENYGYTF.